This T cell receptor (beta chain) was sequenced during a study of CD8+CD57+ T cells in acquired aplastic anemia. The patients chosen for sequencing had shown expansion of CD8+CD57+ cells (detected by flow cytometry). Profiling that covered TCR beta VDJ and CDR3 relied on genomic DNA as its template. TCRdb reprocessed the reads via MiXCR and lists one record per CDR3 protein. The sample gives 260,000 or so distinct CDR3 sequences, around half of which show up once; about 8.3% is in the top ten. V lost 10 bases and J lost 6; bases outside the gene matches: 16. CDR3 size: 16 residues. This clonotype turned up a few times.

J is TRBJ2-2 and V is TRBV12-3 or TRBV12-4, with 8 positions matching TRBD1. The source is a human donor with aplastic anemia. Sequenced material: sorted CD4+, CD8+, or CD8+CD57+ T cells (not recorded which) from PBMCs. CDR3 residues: CATQTDRGNRAGELFF. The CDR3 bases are TGTGCCACCCAGACAGACAGGGGTAATCGTGCCGGGGAGCTGTTTTTT.